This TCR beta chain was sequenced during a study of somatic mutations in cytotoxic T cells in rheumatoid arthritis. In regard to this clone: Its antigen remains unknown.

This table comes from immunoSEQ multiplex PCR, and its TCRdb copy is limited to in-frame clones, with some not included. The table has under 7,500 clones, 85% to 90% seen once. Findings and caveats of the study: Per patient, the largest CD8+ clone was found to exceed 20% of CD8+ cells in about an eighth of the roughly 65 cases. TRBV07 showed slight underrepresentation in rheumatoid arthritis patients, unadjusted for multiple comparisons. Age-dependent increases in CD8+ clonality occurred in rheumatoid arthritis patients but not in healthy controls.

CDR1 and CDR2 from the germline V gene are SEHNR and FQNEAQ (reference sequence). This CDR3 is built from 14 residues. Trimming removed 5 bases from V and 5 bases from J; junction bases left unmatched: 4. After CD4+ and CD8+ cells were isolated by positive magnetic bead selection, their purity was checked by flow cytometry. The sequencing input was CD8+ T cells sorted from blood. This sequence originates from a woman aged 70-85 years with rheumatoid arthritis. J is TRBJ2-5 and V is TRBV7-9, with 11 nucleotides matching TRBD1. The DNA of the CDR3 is TGTGCCAGCAGCCAGGACAGGGGGCGGGAGACCCAGTACTTC. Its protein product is CASSQDRGRETQYF.